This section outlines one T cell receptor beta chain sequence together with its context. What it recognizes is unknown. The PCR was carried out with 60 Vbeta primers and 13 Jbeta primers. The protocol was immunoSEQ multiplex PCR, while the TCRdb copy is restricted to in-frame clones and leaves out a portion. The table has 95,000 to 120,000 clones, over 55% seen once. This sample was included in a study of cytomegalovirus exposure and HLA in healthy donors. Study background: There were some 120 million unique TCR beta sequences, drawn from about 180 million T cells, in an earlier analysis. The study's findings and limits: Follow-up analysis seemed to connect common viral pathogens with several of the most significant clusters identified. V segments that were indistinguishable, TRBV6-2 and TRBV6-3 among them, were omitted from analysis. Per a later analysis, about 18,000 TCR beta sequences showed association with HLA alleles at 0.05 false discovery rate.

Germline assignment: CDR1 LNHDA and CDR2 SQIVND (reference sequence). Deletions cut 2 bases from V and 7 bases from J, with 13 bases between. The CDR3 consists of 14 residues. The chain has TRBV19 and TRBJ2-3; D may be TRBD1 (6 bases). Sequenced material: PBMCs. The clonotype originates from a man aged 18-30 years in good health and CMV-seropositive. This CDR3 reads CASSITAGENTQYF. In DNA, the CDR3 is TGTGCCAGTAGTATAACGGCAGGGGAAAATACGCAGTATTTT.